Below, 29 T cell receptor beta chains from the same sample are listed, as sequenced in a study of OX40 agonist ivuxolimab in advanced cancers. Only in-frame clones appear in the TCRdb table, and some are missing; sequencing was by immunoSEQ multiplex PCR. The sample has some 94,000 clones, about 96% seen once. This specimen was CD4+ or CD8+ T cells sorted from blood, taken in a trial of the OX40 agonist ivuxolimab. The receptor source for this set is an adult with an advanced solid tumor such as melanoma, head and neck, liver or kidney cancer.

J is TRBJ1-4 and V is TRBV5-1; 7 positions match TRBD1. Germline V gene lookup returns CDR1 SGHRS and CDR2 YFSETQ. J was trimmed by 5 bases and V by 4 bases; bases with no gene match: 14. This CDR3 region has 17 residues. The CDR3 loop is CASSGLPPTGTNEKLFF. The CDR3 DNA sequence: TGCGCCAGCAGCGGATTACCCCCGACAGGGACGAATGAAAAACTGTTTTTT. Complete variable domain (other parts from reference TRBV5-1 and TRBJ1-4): KAGVTQTPRYLIKTRGQQVTLSCSPISGHRSVSWYQQTPGQGLQFLFEYFSETQRNKGNFPGRFSGRQFSNSRSEMNVSTLELGDSALYLCASSGLPPTGTNEKLFFGSGTQLSVL.

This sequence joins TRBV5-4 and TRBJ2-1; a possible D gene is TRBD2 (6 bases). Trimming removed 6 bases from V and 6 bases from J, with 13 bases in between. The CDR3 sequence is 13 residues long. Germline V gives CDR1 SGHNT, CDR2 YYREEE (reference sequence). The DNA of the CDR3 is TGTGCCAGCAACTCCCGGGACTCCAATGAGCAGTTCTTC. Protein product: CASNSRDSNEQFF.

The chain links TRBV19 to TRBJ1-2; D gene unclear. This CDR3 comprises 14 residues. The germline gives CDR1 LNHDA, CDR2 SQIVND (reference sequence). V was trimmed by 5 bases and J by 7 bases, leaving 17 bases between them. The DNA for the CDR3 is TGTGCCAGTAGTCAACCCCCGGGCGGGATTGGCTACACCTTC. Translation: CASSQPPGGIGYTF.

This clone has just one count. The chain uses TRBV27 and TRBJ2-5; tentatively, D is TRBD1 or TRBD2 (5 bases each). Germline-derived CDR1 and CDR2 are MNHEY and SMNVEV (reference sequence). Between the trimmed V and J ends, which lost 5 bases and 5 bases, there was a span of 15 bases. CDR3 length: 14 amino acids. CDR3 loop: CASSQGPHGETQYF. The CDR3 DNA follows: TGTGCCAGCAGTCAGGGACCCCACGGGGAGACCCAGTACTTC.

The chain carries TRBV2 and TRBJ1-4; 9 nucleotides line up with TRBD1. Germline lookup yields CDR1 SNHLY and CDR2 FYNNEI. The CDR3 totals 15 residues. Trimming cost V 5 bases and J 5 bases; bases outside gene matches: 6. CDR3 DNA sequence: TGTGCCAGCAGTCTGGGGACAGGGTGGAATGAAAAACTGTTTTTT. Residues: CASSLGTGWNEKLFF.

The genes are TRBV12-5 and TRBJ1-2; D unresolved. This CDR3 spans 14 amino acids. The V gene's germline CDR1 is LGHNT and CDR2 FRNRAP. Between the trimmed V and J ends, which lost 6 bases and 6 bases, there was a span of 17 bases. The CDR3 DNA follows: TGTGCTAGTGGGCCTGGCGGGGTCGCGGATGGCTACACCTTC. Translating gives CASGPGGVADGYTF.

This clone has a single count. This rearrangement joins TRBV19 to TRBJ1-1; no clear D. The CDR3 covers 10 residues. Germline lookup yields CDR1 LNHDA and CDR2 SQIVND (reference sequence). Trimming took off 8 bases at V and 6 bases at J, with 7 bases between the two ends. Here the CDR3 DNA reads TGTGCCAGTGGGGAGGCTGAAGCTTTCTTT. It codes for CASGEAEAFF.

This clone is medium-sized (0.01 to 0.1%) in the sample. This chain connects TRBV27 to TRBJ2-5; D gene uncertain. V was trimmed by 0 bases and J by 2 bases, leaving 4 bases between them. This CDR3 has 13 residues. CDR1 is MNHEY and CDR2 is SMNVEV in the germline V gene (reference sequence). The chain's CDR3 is CASSLSGQETQYF. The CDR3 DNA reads TGTGCCAGCAGTTTATCAGGGCAAGAGACCCAGTACTTC.

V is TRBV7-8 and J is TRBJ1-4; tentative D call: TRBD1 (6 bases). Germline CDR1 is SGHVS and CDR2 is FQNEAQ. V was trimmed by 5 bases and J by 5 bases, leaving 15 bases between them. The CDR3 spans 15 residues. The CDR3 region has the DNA TGTGCCAGCAGCGATATAGTAGGGGGAAATGAAAAACTGTTTTTT. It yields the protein CASSDIVGGNEKLFF.

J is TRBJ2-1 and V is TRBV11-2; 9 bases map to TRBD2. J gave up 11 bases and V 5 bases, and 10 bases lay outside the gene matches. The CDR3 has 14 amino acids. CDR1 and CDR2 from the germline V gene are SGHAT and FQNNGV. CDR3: CASSPPPPSGKQFF. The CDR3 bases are TGTGCCAGCAGCCCTCCGCCACCTAGCGGGAAGCAGTTCTTC.

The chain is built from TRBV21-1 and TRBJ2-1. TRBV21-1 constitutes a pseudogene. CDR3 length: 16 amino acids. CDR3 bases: TGTGCCAGCAGCACCCATTCCGGGACCACAGACAATGAGCAGTTCTTC. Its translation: CASSTHSGTTDNEQFF.

CDR3 amino acids: CASSSGQGDEQYF. CDR3 nucleotide sequence: TGTGCCAGCAGTTCCGGACAGGGGGACGAGCAGTACTTC. The rearrangement links TRBV6-5 to TRBJ2-7; 10 nucleotides agree with TRBD1. J lost 5 bases, V lost 4 bases, and 2 bases had no gene match. The CDR3 is 13 amino acids. CDR1 is MNHEY and CDR2 is SVGAGI in the germline V gene.

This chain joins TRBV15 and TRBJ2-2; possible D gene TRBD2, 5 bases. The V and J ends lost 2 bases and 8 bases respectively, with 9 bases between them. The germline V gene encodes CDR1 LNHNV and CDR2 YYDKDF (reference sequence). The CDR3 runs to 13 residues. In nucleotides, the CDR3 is TGTGCCACCAGCAGACGGACGGGAGGGGAGCTGTTTTTT. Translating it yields CATSRRTGGELFF.

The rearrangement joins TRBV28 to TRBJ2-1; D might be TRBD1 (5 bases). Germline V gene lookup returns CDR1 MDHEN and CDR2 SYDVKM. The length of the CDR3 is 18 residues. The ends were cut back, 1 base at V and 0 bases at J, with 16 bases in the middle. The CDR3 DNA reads TGTGCCAGCAGTTTATCCCCAGGACAAGTGATCTCCTACAATGAGCAGTTCTTC. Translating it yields CASSLSPGQVISYNEQFF.

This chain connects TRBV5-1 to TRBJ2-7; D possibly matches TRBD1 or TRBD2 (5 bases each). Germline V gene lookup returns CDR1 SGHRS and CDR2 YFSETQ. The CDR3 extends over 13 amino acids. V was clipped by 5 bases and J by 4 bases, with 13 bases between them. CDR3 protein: CASRGTDYYEQYF. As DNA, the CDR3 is TGCGCCAGCAGGGGGACGGATTATTACGAGCAGTACTTC.

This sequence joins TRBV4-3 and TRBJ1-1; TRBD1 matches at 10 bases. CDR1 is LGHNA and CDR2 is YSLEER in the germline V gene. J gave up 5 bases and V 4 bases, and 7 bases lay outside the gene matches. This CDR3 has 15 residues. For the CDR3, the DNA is TGCGCCAGCAGCCTCGAAAGACAGGGGGCGACTGAAGCTTTCTTT. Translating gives CASSLERQGATEAFF.

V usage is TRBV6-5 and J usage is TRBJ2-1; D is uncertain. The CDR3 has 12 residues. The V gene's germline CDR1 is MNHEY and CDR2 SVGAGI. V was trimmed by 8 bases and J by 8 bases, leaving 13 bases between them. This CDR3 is CASRGLEHEQFF. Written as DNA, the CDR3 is TGTGCCAGCCGAGGATTAGAGCATGAGCAGTTCTTC.

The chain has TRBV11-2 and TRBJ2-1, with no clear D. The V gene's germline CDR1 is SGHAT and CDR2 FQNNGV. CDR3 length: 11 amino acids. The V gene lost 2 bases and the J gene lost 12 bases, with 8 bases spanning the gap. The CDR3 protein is CASSLMELQFF. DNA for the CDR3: TGTGCCAGCAGCTTAATGGAGTTGCAGTTCTTC.

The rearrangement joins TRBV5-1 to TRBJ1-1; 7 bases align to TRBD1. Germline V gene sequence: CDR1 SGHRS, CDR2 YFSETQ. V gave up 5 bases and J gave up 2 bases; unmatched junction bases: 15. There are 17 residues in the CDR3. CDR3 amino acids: CASSRDRAGSYNTEAFF. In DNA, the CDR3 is TGCGCCAGCAGTCGTGACAGGGCCGGGAGTTATAACACTGAAGCTTTCTTT.

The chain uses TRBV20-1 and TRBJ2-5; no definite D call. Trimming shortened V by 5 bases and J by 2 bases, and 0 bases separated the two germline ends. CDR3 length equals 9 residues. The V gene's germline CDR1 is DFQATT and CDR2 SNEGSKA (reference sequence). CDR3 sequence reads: CSAQETQYF. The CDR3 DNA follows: TGCAGTGCTCAAGAGACCCAGTACTTC.

In nucleotides, the CDR3 is TGTGCCAGCAGTTTAATCGGGGTTGGGTCCTACGAGCAGTACTTC. Translated: CASSLIGVGSYEQYF. The chain carries TRBV27 and TRBJ2-7; TRBD2 might be the D (5 bases). CDR3 length equals 15 residues. Germline CDR1 reads MNHEY; CDR2 reads SMNVEV (reference sequence). With 2 bases removed from V and 1 base from J, the gap between germline ends came to 12 bases.

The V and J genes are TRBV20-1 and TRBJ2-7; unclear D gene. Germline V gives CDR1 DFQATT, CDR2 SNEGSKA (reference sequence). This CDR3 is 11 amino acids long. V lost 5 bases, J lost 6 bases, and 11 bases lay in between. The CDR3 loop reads CSAGWMGEQYF. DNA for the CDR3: TGCAGTGCTGGCTGGATGGGCGAGCAGTACTTC.

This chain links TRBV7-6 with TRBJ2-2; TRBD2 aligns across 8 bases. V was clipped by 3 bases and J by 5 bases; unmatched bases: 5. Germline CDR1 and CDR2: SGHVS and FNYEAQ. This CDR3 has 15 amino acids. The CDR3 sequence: CASSFLRGGTGELFF. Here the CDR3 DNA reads TGTGCCAGCAGCTTCCTACGGGGGGGGACCGGGGAGCTGTTTTTT.

The CDR3 reads CASTPGYGEQYF. The CDR3 bases are TGTGCCAGCACGCCGGGGTATGGCGAGCAGTACTTC. J is TRBJ2-7 and V is TRBV6-5, with a weak D call TRBD2 (5 bases). Germline CDR1 and CDR2: MNHEY and SVGAGI. V lost 7 bases to trimming and J lost 6 bases, with 13 bases between them. This CDR3 comprises 12 residues.

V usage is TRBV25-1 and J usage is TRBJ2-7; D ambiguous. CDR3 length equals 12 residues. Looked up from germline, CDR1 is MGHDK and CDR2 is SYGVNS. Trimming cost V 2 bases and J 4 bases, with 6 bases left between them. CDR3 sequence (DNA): TGTGCCAGCAGTGAAGCCGGTTACGAGCAGTACTTC. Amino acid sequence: CASSEAGYEQYF.

The CDR3 DNA reads TGTGCCAGCAGTTACACCACAGGGTCCCAGCCCCAGCATTTT. Translated, it gives CASSYTTGSQPQHF. This chain joins TRBV6-7 and TRBJ1-5; weak D call: TRBD1 (6 bases). TRBV6-7 is an open reading frame whose function is uncertain. V lost 2 bases, J lost 7 bases, and 12 bases lay in between. The CDR3 length is 14 residues.

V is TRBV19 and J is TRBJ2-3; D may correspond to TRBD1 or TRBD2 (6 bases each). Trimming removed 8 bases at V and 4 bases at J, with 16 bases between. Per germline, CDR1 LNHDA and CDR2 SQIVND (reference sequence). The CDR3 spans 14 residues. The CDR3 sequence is CASSWGAAADTQYF. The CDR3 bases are TGTGCCAGTTCGTGGGGGGCTGCCGCAGATACGCAGTATTTT.

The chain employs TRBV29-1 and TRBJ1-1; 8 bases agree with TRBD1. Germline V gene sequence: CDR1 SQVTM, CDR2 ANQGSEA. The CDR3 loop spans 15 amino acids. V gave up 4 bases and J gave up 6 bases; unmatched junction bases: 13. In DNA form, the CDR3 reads TGCAGCGTTGGTTCCCCAGGACAGGGACTCTCTGAAGCTTTCTTT. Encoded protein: CSVGSPGQGLSEAFF.

CDR3 amino acids: CASRGTDPRGFEAFF. The CDR3 bases are TGTGCCAGCAGGGGGACAGACCCTCGGGGATTTGAAGCTTTCTTT. The rearrangement joins TRBV7-9 to TRBJ1-1, with 7 positions matching TRBD1. The V and J ends lost 6 bases and 7 bases, in that order; junction bases with no gene match: 14. Germline CDR1 SEHNR, CDR2 FQNEAQ (reference sequence). The CDR3 consists of 15 residues.